This TCR beta chain was profiled in a study of neurological immune-mediated disorders. This clonotype was picked up many times. Deletions cut 0 bases from V and 0 bases from J, with 10 bases between. The V gene's germline CDR1 is SGHDT and CDR2 YYEEEE. The CDR3 is 16 residues long. Each TCR transcript was tagged with a 10-nucleotide random UMI during 5'RACE. MiXCR was run by TCRdb on the 5' RACE reads, yielding one entry per CDR3 protein. The data hold tens of thousands of distinct CDR3 sequences, with roughly 13% observed a single time. This sequence was found in a female donor in good health. Sequenced: PBMCs. The chain combines TRBV5-6 with TRBJ1-5; TRBD1 is a possible D gene (6 bases). The CDR3 DNA is TGTGCCAGCAGCTTGGGGACAGCTGGTAGCAATCAGCCCCAGCATTTT. As protein: CASSLGTAGSNQPQHF.